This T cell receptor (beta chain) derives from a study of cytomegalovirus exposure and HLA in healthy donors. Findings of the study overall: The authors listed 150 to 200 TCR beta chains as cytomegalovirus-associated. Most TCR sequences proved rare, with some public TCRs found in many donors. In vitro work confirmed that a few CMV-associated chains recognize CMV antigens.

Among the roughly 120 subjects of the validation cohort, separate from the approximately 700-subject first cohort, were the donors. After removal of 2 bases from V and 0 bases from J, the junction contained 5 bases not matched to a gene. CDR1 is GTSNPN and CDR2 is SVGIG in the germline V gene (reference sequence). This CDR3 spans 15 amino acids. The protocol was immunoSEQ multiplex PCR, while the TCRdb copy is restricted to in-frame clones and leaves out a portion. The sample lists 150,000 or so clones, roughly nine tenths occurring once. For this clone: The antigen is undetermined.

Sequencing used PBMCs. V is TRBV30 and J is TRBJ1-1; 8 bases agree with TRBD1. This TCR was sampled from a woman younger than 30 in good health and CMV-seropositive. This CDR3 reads CAWSTGTGMNTEAFF. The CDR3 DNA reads TGTGCCTGGAGTACCGGGACAGGAATGAACACTGAAGCTTTCTTT.